This TCR beta chain was sequenced for a study of T cell responses to AZD1222 COVID-19 vaccine. Study findings and constraints: Spike-wide vaccine-associated CD4 TCRs dominated at 160-218 and 743-854.

Points on this clone: Antigen unknown.

Trimming shortened V by 0 bases and J by 9 bases, and 22 bases separated the two germline ends. The CDR3 runs 18 residues. The germline gives CDR1 SGHDT, CDR2 YYEEEE. TCRdb's table, derived via immunoSEQ multiplex PCR, lists solely in-frame clones and lacks some. The sample has more than 100,000 clones, about 90% seen once. The gene calls are TRBV5-6 and TRBJ1-6, with D perhaps matching TRBD1 (6 bases). This receptor was identified in an adult who received the AZD1222 COVID-19 vaccine. The source material was peripheral blood, sampled 28 days after the second AZD1222 dose. The CDR3 nucleotides are TGTGCCAGCAGCTTGGAGAGCAGGGGCCTTAGAATTCGTTCACCCCTCCACTTT. The encoded protein is CASSLESRGLRIRSPLHF.